This T cell receptor beta chain was found in a study of cytomegalovirus exposure and HLA in healthy donors. With 5 bases removed from V and 4 bases from J, the gap between germline ends came to 12 bases. Per the germline V gene, CDR1 is MNHEY and CDR2 is SVGAGI. The CDR3 covers 13 residues. TCRdb keeps only in-frame clones here, not all; method: immunoSEQ multiplex PCR. The data contain approximately 53,000 clones, about 90% of them singletons. This chain joins TRBV6-5 and TRBJ2-7, with TRBD1 as a possible D gene (6 bases). Sequencing was carried out using PBMCs. This TCR was sampled from a man aged 18 to 35 in good health and CMV-seronegative. Here the CDR3 DNA reads TGTGCCAGCAGTGGGGGCGTGCGGTACGAGCAGTACTTC. This gives the protein CASSGGVRYEQYF.